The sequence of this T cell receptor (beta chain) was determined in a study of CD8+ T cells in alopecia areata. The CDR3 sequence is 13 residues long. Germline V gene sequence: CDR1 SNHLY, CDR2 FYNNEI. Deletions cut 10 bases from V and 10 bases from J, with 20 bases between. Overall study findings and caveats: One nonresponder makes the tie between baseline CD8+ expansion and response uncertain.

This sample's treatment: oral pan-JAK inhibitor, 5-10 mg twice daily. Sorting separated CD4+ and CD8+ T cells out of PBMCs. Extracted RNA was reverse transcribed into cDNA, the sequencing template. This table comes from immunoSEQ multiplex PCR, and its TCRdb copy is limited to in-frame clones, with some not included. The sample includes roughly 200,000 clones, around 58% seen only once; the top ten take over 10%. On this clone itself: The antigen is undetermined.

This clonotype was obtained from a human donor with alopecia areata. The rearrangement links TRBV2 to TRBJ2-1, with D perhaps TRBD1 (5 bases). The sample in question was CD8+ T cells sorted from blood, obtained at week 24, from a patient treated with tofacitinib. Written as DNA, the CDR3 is TGTGCCATCTTACAGGACGGGTCTGGAGAGCAGTTCTTC. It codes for CAILQDGSGEQFF.